Shown below are 20 T cell receptor beta chains from a single sample sequenced in a study of blood T cells in healthy people across ages. The second PCR ran roughly 7 to 12 cycles with a sample-barcoded 5' primer and J-beta primers. One entry per CDR3 protein, called by TCRdb with MiXCR from the 5' RACE reads. The table shows around 1.5 million distinct CDR3 sequences, with roughly 59% occurring only once. Sample: blood. These receptors all come from a man aged 18-30 years in good health.

This chain connects TRBV2 to TRBJ2-2; 9 positions agree with TRBD1. The CDR3 extends over 15 amino acids. The germline V gene has CDR1 SNHLY and CDR2 FYNNEI. The V gene end was trimmed by 6 bases and the J gene end by 4 bases; junction bases not matched to a gene: 6. The CDR3 DNA reads as TGTGCCAGCAGCGTGGACAGGGGCACCACCGGGGAGCTGTTTTTT. Translation: CASSVDRGTTGELFF.

The rearrangement uses TRBV6-5 and TRBJ1-2; D is uncertain. The CDR3 runs to 13 residues. Germline-derived CDR1 and CDR2 are MNHEY and SVGAGI. V lost 4 bases, J lost 7 bases, and 13 bases lay in between. The CDR3 DNA is TGTGCCAGCAGTTTCCCGGACGAGAGTGGCTACACCTTC. Translating it yields CASSFPDESGYTF.

The chain links TRBV20-1 to TRBJ2-3, with D unresolved. This CDR3 is 13 amino acids long. Trimming pared 4 bases from V and 0 bases from J, leaving 8 bases between. Germline V gene data show CDR1 as DFQATT and CDR2 as SNEGSKA (reference sequence). The CDR3 here is CSATNWSTDTQYF. The DNA of the CDR3 is TGCAGTGCTACGAACTGGAGCACAGATACGCAGTATTTT.

This chain links TRBV7-2 with TRBJ2-7; D could derive from TRBD1 or TRBD2 (5 bases each). CDR1 SGHTA and CDR2 FQGNSA come from the germline V gene. CDR3 length equals 18 residues. Trimming shortened V by 2 bases and J by 2 bases, and 22 bases separated the two germline ends. CDR3 nucleotides: TGTGCCAGCAGCTTATCGTTCTACCAGGGCTACGGGGCCTACGAGCAGTACTTC. It codes for CASSLSFYQGYGAYEQYF.

The CDR3 protein is CSARGEQGASYEQYF. The CDR3 nucleotides read TGCAGTGCTAGAGGAGAACAGGGGGCGAGCTACGAGCAGTACTTC. The rearrangement links TRBV20-1 to TRBJ2-4, with 9 positions matching TRBD1. With the DNA end fitting TRBJ2-7 better, the J assignment may be wrong. Per the germline V gene, CDR1 is DFQATT and CDR2 is SNEGSKA (reference sequence). The CDR3 loop spans 15 amino acids.

Remarks on this clonotype: The germline gene is not matched at one end of the junction; a read error may be the cause. This rearrangement joins TRBV4-2 to TRBJ1-6; D possibly corresponds to TRBD1 (5 bases). CDR3 length: 17 amino acids. Looked up from germline, CDR1 is LGHNA and CDR2 is YNFKEQ. The CDR3 loop reads CASGHLGGEGYSSPLHF. CDR3 in DNA: TGTGCCAGCGGTCATCTCGGGGGGGAAGGGTATAGTTCACCCCTCCACTTT.

The V call is TRBV6-5, the J call TRBJ1-1; D is unclear. This CDR3 has 12 amino acids. Trimming removed 0 bases at V and 7 bases at J, with 6 bases between. Germline CDR1 reads MNHEY; CDR2 reads SVGAGI. The CDR3 DNA reads as TGTGCCAGCAGTTACTCCAGTGGTGAAGCTTTCTTT. It yields the protein CASSYSSGEAFF.

V and J are TRBV20-1 and TRBJ2-4; D is undetermined. The J call could be wrong; TRBJ2-7 is a better fit for the DNA end. The CDR3 has 14 amino acids. Per the germline V gene, CDR1 is DFQATT and CDR2 is SNEGSKA (reference sequence). CDR3 amino acids: CSARVGANSYEQYF. The CDR3 nucleotides are TGCAGTGCTAGAGTTGGCGCTAACTCCTACGAGCAGTACTTC.

The chain is built from TRBV27 and TRBJ1-2, with D tentatively TRBD1 (5 bases). CDR1 and CDR2 (germline): MNHEY, SMNVEV (reference sequence). The CDR3 has 13 residues. The V end was cut by 6 bases, the J end by 7 bases, with 15 bases between. The CDR3 region has the DNA TGTGCCAGCAGCCCAAACAGGAAGTCTGGCTACACCTTC. Amino acid sequence: CASSPNRKSGYTF.

This chain joins TRBV20-1 and TRBJ2-1; D tentatively reads TRBD1 or TRBD2 (5 bases each). CDR3 length: 15 amino acids. Germline CDR1 DFQATT, CDR2 SNEGSKA (reference sequence). Trimming took off 6 bases at V and 6 bases at J, with 21 bases between the two ends. CDR3 amino acids: CSARSYQGGLNEQFF. In DNA, the CDR3 is TGCAGTGCAAGATCCTACCAGGGTGGACTCAATGAGCAGTTCTTC.

V gene TRBV28 combines with J gene TRBJ2-5; TRBD2 matches 9 bases. The CDR3 length is 15 residues. Germline loops: CDR1 MDHEN, CDR2 SYDVKM. The V segment lost 5 bases and the J segment 5 bases; nucleotides outside the gene matches: 9. The DNA of the CDR3 is TGTGCCAGCAGTAATGCGGGGGGGGTCAGGGAGACCCAGTACTTC. Protein: CASSNAGGVRETQYF.

This chain joins TRBV5-1 and TRBJ2-5, with 7 bases aligning to TRBD1. Germline CDR1 and CDR2: SGHRS and YFSETQ. The CDR3 covers 14 residues. Losses at the gene ends were 0 bases for V and 3 bases for J; bases not matched to a gene: 2. CDR3 sequence reads: CASSLGDSKETQYF. Written as DNA, the CDR3 is TGCGCCAGCAGCTTGGGGGACAGCAAAGAGACCCAGTACTTC.

This clonotype was observed a single time. The V gene is TRBV6-5, the J gene TRBJ2-1; TRBD1 or TRBD2 may be the D gene (5 bases each). The germline CDR1 and CDR2 sequences are MNHEY and SVGAGI. This CDR3 has 15 amino acids. Trimming cost V 4 bases and J 3 bases, with 13 bases left between them. CDR3 residues: CASSWGRDYYNEQFF. DNA for the CDR3: TGTGCCAGCAGTTGGGGACGGGATTACTACAATGAGCAGTTCTTC.

The J gene is TRBJ1-6, the V gene TRBV4-1; no firm D call. Germline V gene data show CDR1 as MGHRA and CDR2 as YSYEKL. The CDR3 spans 12 residues. Trimming took 1 base from V and 9 from J, leaving 4 bases between them. The CDR3 loop is CASSQVLSPLHF. Here the CDR3 DNA reads TGCGCCAGCAGCCAAGTACTTTCACCCCTCCACTTT.

This chain joins TRBV27 and TRBJ2-3; 11 bases are shared with TRBD2. CDR1 is MNHEY, CDR2 SMNVEV, per germline (reference sequence). The J segment lost 3 bases and the V segment lost 5 bases, leaving 7 bases of the junction unmatched. This CDR3 is 16 amino acids long. The CDR3 nucleotides are TGTGCCAGCAGTATGAATAGCGGGAGGGCGACAGATACGCAGTATTTT. Translating gives CASSMNSGRATDTQYF.

This chain joins TRBV28 and TRBJ2-2; D is ambiguous. V gave up 5 bases and J gave up 6 bases, with 7 bases separating them. This CDR3 spans 12 amino acids. Germline assignment: CDR1 MDHEN and CDR2 SYDVKM. The CDR3 loop is CASSLRSGELFF. Here the CDR3 DNA reads TGTGCCAGCAGTCTAAGGTCCGGGGAGCTGTTTTTT.

The CDR3 coding sequence is TGTGCCAGCAGTGAATTGGGACAGGGATCGGTCTATGGCTACACCTTC. Translating gives CASSELGQGSVYGYTF. The chain is built from TRBV25-1 and TRBJ1-2; 9 nucleotides align to TRBD1. The CDR3 spans 16 residues. J gave up 4 bases and V 1 base, and 7 bases lay outside the gene matches. CDR1 and CDR2 from the germline V gene are MGHDK and SYGVNS.

This chain connects TRBV7-9 to TRBJ2-7; a weak D match, TRBD2 (5 bases). Between the trimmed V and J ends, which lost 5 bases and 1 base, there was a span of 12 bases. Germline-derived CDR1 and CDR2 are SEHNR and FQNEAQ (reference sequence). The CDR3 length is 14 residues. The CDR3 loop is CASSPERASYEQYF. In nucleotides, the CDR3 is TGTGCCAGCAGCCCAGAGAGGGCTTCCTACGAGCAGTACTTC.

V gene TRBV24-1 combines with J gene TRBJ2-7; D is perhaps TRBD1 (6 bases). Matching the DNA end better, TRBJ2-4 makes the J call doubtful. Germline V gene data show CDR1 as KGHDR and CDR2 as SFDVKD. The CDR3 totals 14 residues. DNA of the CDR3: TGTGCCACCAGTAATCCGGGATCAGGGGACATTCAGTACTTC. It translates to CATSNPGSGDIQYF.

This chain links TRBV7-2 with TRBJ2-3; 12 nucleotides agree with TRBD2. J was trimmed by 2 bases and V by 4 bases; bases with no gene match: 13. Germline CDR1 is SGHTA and CDR2 is FQGNSA. This CDR3 is built from 19 residues. The CDR3 spells CASSSPALAGGHITDTQYF. CDR3 sequence (DNA): TGTGCCAGCAGCTCGCCGGCACTAGCGGGGGGTCATATCACAGATACGCAGTATTTT. Together with reference TRBV7-2 and TRBJ2-3, the CDR3 gives the full variable domain: GAGVSQSPSNKVTEKGKDVELRCDPISGHTALYWYRQSLGQGLEFLIYFQGNSAPDKSGLPSDRFSAERTGGSVSTLTIQRTQQEDSAVYLCASSSPALAGGHITDTQYFGPGTRLTVL.